This T cell receptor (beta chain) derives from a study of T-cell memory formation after mild COVID-19. TCRalpha and TCRbeta libraries used 5'RACE with constant-segment primers and UMIs. TCRdb re-derived calls from the 5' RACE reads in MiXCR, one entry per CDR3 protein. Among around 410,000 distinct CDR3 sequences listed, roughly a quarter were seen once. There are 14 residues in the CDR3. V was pared by 6 bases and J by 1 base, with 12 bases between. This clonotype was counted only a few times. This TCR was sampled from an adult woman who had mild COVID-19 (a few samples of this study predate the infection). Cell type and time point are not known. The sample comprised PBMCs or a T cell subset sorted from them (not recorded which). The chain carries TRBV12-3 or TRBV12-4 and TRBJ2-5; tentative D call: TRBD1 (6 bases). The CDR3 DNA reads as TGTGCCAGCAGCAACAGGGTTACCCAAGAGACCCAGTACTTC. This encodes CASSNRVTQETQYF.